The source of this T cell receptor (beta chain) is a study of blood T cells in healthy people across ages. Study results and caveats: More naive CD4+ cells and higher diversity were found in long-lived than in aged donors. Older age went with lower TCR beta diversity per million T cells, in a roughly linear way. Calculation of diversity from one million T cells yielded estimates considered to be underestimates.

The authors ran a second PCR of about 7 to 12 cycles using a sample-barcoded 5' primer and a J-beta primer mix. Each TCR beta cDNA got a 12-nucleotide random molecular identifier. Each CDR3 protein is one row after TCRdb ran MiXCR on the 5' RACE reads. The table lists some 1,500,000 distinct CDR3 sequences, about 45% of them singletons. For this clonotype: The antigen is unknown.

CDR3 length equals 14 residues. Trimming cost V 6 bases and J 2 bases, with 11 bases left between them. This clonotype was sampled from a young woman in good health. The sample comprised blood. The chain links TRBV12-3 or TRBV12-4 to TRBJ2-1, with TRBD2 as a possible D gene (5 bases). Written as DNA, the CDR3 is TGTGCCAGCAGCCCCTCGACTACCTACAATGAGCAGTTCTTC. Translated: CASSPSTTYNEQFF.